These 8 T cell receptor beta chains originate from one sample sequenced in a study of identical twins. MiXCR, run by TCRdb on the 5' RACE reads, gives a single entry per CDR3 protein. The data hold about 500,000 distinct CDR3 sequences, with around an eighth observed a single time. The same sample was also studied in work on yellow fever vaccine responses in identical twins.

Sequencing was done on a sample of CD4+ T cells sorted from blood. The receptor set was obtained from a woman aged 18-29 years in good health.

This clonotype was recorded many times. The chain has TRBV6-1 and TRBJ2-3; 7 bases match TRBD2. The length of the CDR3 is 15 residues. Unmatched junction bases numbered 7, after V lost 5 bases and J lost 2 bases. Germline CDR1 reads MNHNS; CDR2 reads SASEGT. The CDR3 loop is CASSIGGSTTDTQYF. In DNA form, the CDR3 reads TGTGCCAGCAGTATTGGCGGGAGCACCACAGATACGCAGTATTTT.

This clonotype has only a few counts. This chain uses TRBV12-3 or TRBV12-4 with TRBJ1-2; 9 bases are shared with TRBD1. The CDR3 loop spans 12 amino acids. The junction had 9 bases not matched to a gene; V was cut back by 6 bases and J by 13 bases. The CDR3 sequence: CASSFGTGQVTF. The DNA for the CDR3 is TGTGCCAGCAGCTTCGGGACAGGGCAGGTCACCTTC.

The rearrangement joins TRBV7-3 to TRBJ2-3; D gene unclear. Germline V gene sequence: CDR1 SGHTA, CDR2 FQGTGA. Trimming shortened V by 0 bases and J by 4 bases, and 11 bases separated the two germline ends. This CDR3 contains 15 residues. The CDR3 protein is CASSLTPAAADTQYF. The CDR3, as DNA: TGTGCCAGCAGCTTAACCCCAGCTGCCGCAGATACGCAGTATTTT.

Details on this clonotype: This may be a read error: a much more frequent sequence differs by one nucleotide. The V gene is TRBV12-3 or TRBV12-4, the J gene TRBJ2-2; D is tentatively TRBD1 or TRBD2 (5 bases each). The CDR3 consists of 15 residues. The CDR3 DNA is TGTGTCAGCATTCAGGGCCGGGGCCGTCGTGGGGAGCTGTTTTTT. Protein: CVSIQGRGRRGELFF.

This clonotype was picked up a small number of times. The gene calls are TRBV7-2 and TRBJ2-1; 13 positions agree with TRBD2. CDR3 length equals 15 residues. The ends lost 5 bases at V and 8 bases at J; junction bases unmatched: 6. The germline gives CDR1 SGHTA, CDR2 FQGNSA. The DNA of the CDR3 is TGTGCCAGCAGCCGTACTAGCGGGGGGGCCTATGAGCAGTTCTTC. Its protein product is CASSRTSGGAYEQFF.

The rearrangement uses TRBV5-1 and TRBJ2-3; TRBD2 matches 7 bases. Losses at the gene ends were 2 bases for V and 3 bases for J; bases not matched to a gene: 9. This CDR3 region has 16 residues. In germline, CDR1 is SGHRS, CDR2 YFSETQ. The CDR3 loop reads CASSLLGGSGTDTQYF. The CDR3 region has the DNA TGCGCCAGCAGCTTATTGGGCGGGAGTGGAACAGATACGCAGTATTTT.

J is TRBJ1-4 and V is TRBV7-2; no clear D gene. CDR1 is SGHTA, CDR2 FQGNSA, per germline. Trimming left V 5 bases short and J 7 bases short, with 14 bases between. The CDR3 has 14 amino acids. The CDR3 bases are TGTGCCAGCAGCCCCCAGGCGGGCGTTGAAAAACTGTTTTTT. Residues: CASSPQAGVEKLFF.

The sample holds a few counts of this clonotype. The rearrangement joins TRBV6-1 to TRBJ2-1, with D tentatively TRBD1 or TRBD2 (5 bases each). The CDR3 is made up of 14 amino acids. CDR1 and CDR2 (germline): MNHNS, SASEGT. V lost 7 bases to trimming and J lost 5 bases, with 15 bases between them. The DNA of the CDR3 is TGTGCCAGCAACGCGAGGGGCAGAAACAATGAGCAGTTCTTC. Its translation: CASNARGRNNEQFF.